The 26 T cell receptor beta chains presented below share a single source sample, sequenced in a study of technical replicates of blood from a handful of donors. Produced via immunoSEQ multiplex PCR; TCRdb's table is partial and in-frame only. The sample includes tens of thousands of clones, approximately 94% of them seen just once. Sequencing was carried out using T cells isolated from PBMCs. The source of these receptors is a human donor in good health.

The chain links TRBV11-2 to TRBJ1-1, with D uncertain. The CDR3 is 16 residues long. Germline lookup yields CDR1 SGHAT and CDR2 FQNNGV. V lost 3 bases to trimming and J lost 2 bases, with 16 bases between them. The chain's CDR3 is CASSFLPIRSNTEAFF. In nucleotides, the CDR3 is TGTGCCAGCAGCTTTCTTCCCATCCGTAGTAACACTGAAGCTTTCTTT.

J is TRBJ2-5 and V is TRBV7-9; 9 bases map to TRBD2. With V trimmed by 1 base and J by 0 bases, 3 bases remained unmatched. The germline CDR1 and CDR2 sequences are SEHNR and FQNEAQ (reference sequence). The CDR3 covers 16 residues. The CDR3 region has the DNA TGTGCCAGCAGCTTAGTTATAGCGGGGGACCAAGAGACCCAGTACTTC. It codes for CASSLVIAGDQETQYF.

The V gene is TRBV5-1, the J gene TRBJ1-1, with D possibly matching TRBD1 (5 bases). The CDR3 contains 15 residues. The ends were cut back, 8 bases at V and 0 bases at J, with 17 bases in the middle. Germline values: CDR1 SGHRS, CDR2 YFSETQ. CDR3 nucleotide sequence: TGCGCCAGGGGGGGTTCGGGGTTAATGAACACTGAAGCTTTCTTT. It codes for CARGGSGLMNTEAFF.

The rearrangement links TRBV5-1 to TRBJ2-1, with TRBD2 matching over 10 bases. Per the germline V gene, CDR1 is SGHRS and CDR2 is YFSETQ. Trimming at V came to 6 bases and at J to 8 bases, leaving 14 bases not matched to a gene. The CDR3 loop spans 16 amino acids. CDR3 sequence reads: CASKGRAGGFVDEQFF. CDR3 nucleotides: TGCGCCAGCAAGGGTAGAGCGGGAGGGTTTGTAGATGAGCAGTTCTTC.

The chain joins TRBV25-1 to TRBJ1-2; the match to TRBD1 covers 8 bases. This CDR3 is built from 11 residues. With 10 bases clipped from V and 8 bases from J, the junction kept 6 bases outside the gene matches. The germline V gene has CDR1 MGHDK and CDR2 SYGVNS. The CDR3 DNA follows: TGTGCCACTATGACAGGGGTCGGCTACACCTTC. Translating it yields CATMTGVGYTF.

The chain couples TRBV7-3 to TRBJ2-7; D might be TRBD1 (6 bases). The V and J ends lost 6 bases and 0 bases respectively, with 12 bases between them. The CDR3 has 14 residues. Germline-derived CDR1 and CDR2 are SGHTA and FQGTGA. The CDR3 protein is CASSPRTDSYEQYF. CDR3 in DNA: TGTGCCAGCAGTCCTAGGACAGACTCCTACGAGCAGTACTTC.

The chain uses TRBV4-1 and TRBJ2-2; D may be TRBD2 (5 bases). Deletions cut 4 bases from V and 6 bases from J, with 9 bases between. CDR1 and CDR2 from the germline V gene are MGHRA and YSYEKL. This CDR3 is built from 13 residues. The DNA of the CDR3 is TGCGCCAGCAGCCCTACTAGAGCCGGGGAGCTGTTTTTT. Protein product: CASSPTRAGELFF.

The table lists this clone with a count of one. In DNA form, the CDR3 reads TGTGCCAGCTCACCACAGGACAGGGGGTCTGGAAACACCATATATTTT. Protein: CASSPQDRGSGNTIYF. This chain uses TRBV18 with TRBJ1-3, with 10 bases matching TRBD1. J lost 1 base, V lost 1 base, and 1 base had no gene match. Looked up from germline, CDR1 is KGHSH and CDR2 is LQKENI. The CDR3 is made up of 16 amino acids.

The chain recombines TRBV19 with TRBJ1-5; D is ambiguous. Looked up from germline, CDR1 is LNHDA and CDR2 is SQIVND (reference sequence). The V end lost 1 base, the J end lost 3 bases, and 10 bases lay between the germline ends. The CDR3 has 15 amino acids. DNA for the CDR3: TGTGCCAGTAGTATAGTGGCAGAGGTCAATCAGCCCCAGCATTTT. This gives the protein CASSIVAEVNQPQHF.

The chain is built from TRBV30 and TRBJ2-5; 11 bases agree with TRBD2. Germline lookup yields CDR1 GTSNPN and CDR2 SVGIG (reference sequence). The trim removed 3 bases at V and 1 base at J, leaving 4 bases unmatched. This CDR3 spans 15 amino acids. The CDR3 spells CAWSGLAGVQETQYF. CDR3 sequence (DNA): TGTGCCTGGAGCGGACTAGCGGGCGTCCAAGAGACCCAGTACTTC.

The chain carries TRBV7-7 and TRBJ2-1; a weak D match, TRBD1 (6 bases). The V gene's germline CDR1 is SSHAT and CDR2 FNYEAQ (reference sequence). V was cut by 5 bases and J by 4 bases, with 15 bases left in between. This CDR3 region has 15 residues. In nucleotides, the CDR3 is TGTGCCAGCAGCCAGGGGCAAGTGGTATACAATGAGCAGTTCTTC. It is translated as CASSQGQVVYNEQFF. The complete variable domain, with remaining parts taken from reference TRBV7-7 and TRBJ2-1, reads GAGVSQSPRYKVTKRGQDVTLRCDPISSHATLYWYQQALGQGPEFLTYFNYEAQPDKSGLPSDRFSAERPEGSISTLTIQRTEQRDSAMYRCASSQGQVVYNEQFFGPGTRLTVL.

About this clone itself: This sample includes further DNA sequences coding for the same CDR3. The J gene is TRBJ1-2, the V gene TRBV7-9; 9 bases match TRBD1. V dropped 5 bases and J dropped 6; count of bases not matched to a gene: 4. The CDR3 is 13 residues long. Germline V lookup: CDR1 SEHNR, CDR2 FQNEAQ (reference sequence). The CDR3 DNA is TGTGCCAGCAGCCCAGGGACAGGGAATGGCTACACCTTC. Translation gives CASSPGTGNGYTF. Full variable domain (missing parts from reference TRBV7-9 and TRBJ1-2): DTGVSQNPRHKITKRGQNVTFRCDPISEHNRLYWYRQTLGQGPEFLTYFQNEAQLEKSRLLSDRFSAERPKGSFSTLEIQRTEQGDSAMYLCASSPGTGNGYTFGSGTRLTVV.

The V gene is TRBV7-3, the J gene TRBJ1-1; no reliable D call. V lost 2 bases, J lost 1 base, and 5 bases lay in between. The germline gives CDR1 SGHTA, CDR2 FQGTGA. The CDR3 length is 13 residues. Written as DNA, the CDR3 is TGTGCCAGCAGCTTATCCGGGAACACTGAAGCTTTCTTT. It codes for CASSLSGNTEAFF.

CDR3 DNA: TGTGCCAGCAGTTATACGGACAGGGTTAATGAAAAACTGTTTTTT. It translates to CASSYTDRVNEKLFF. The V and J genes are TRBV6-5 and TRBJ1-4, with 8 bases fitting TRBD1. Germline assignment: CDR1 MNHEY and CDR2 SVGAGI. The CDR3 is 15 residues long. After removal of 3 bases from V and 4 bases from J, the junction contained 4 bases not matched to a gene.

The chain recombines TRBV5-5 with TRBJ2-5, with 7 nucleotides matching TRBD1. V shed 0 bases, J shed 3 bases, and the junction held 2 bases outside the gene matches. Germline V gene data show CDR1 as SGHKS and CDR2 as YYEKEE (reference sequence). The CDR3 consists of 14 residues. CDR3 in amino acids: CASSLAGTEETQYF. The CDR3 DNA sequence: TGTGCCAGCAGCTTGGCAGGGACAGAAGAGACCCAGTACTTC.

The chain joins TRBV6-1 to TRBJ1-4; 7 nucleotides agree with TRBD1. V dropped 7 bases and J dropped 0; count of bases not matched to a gene: 2. The CDR3 has 14 amino acids. Germline CDR1 is MNHNS and CDR2 is SASEGT. Here the CDR3 DNA reads TGTGCCAGCACAACAGGGGCAACTAATGAAAAACTGTTTTTT. Translating it yields CASTTGATNEKLFF.

This sequence joins TRBV30 and TRBJ2-7, with TRBD1 as a possible D gene (6 bases). The V end lost 2 bases, the J end lost 6 bases, and 14 bases lay between the germline ends. This CDR3 is 13 amino acids long. Per germline, CDR1 GTSNPN and CDR2 SVGIG (reference sequence). CDR3 region: CAWSYFRDTEQYF. The CDR3 DNA follows: TGTGCCTGGAGTTATTTCCGGGACACCGAGCAGTACTTC.

The chain couples TRBV10-3 to TRBJ1-2; no reliable D call. Germline V lookup: CDR1 ENHRY, CDR2 SYGVKD. Trimming shortened V by 3 bases and J by 2 bases, and 19 bases separated the two germline ends. The CDR3 totals 17 residues. The CDR3 protein is CAISDIIPPEENYGYTF. CDR3 coding DNA: TGTGCCATCAGTGACATAATCCCCCCAGAGGAGAACTATGGCTACACCTTC.

The rearrangement uses TRBV14 and TRBJ1-6; maybe TRBD1 (6 bases). The germline V and J ends were trimmed by 0 bases and 7 bases, with 16 bases remaining between them. There are 17 residues in the CDR3. Germline CDR1 is SGHDN and CDR2 is FVKESK. The CDR3 DNA sequence: TGTGCCAGCAGCCAAGATACAGGGACAATCGCCAATTCACCCCTCCACTTT. It encodes CASSQDTGTIANSPLHF.

This chain's CDR3 is CASTQSGTGNSPLHF. In DNA form, the CDR3 reads TGTGCCAGCACCCAAAGTGGGACTGGAAATTCACCCCTCCACTTT. This chain connects TRBV9 to TRBJ1-6; TRBD1 is a possible D gene (5 bases). With 6 bases removed from V and 7 bases from J, the gap between germline ends came to 17 bases. CDR1 and CDR2 (germline): SGDLS, YYNGEE. The CDR3 loop spans 15 amino acids.

CDR3 sequence reads: CASSRTGGLTGELFF. The DNA of the CDR3 is TGCGCCAGCAGCCGGACAGGGGGCTTGACCGGGGAGCTGTTTTTT. This chain uses TRBV5-1 with TRBJ2-2; 11 bases map to TRBD1. The CDR3 has 15 amino acids. Trimming cost V 4 bases and J 5 bases; bases outside gene matches: 4. CDR1 and CDR2 from the germline V gene are SGHRS and YFSETQ.

The rearrangement uses TRBV6-1 and TRBJ2-7, with TRBD2 identical over 16 bases. V lost 4 bases to trimming and J lost 3 bases; unmatched junction nucleotides: 9. Germline V lookup: CDR1 MNHNS, CDR2 SASEGT. This CDR3 contains 18 residues. CDR3: CASSAGLAGGPGYYEQYF. CDR3 coding DNA: TGTGCCAGCAGTGCGGGACTAGCGGGAGGGCCGGGGTACTACGAGCAGTACTTC.

This clone was detected only once. This chain uses TRBV7-9 with TRBJ2-1; TRBD2 aligns across 9 bases. V trimming: 3 bases; J trimming: 12 bases; junction bases outside the gene matches: 3. Germline CDR1 and CDR2: SEHNR and FQNEAQ (reference sequence). CDR3 size: 12 residues. CDR3 sequence (DNA): TGTGCCAGCAGCTTTGGGCGGGAGGGGCAGTTCTTC. This codes for CASSFGREGQFF.

This chain joins TRBV7-3 and TRBJ2-1; 8 nucleotides align to TRBD1. Germline CDR1 SGHTA, CDR2 FQGTGA. With V trimmed by 4 bases and J by 6 bases, 2 bases remained unmatched. This CDR3 has 13 amino acids. CDR3 in amino acids: CASSSTGGNEQFF. Written as DNA, the CDR3 is TGTGCCAGCAGCTCCACAGGGGGCAATGAGCAGTTCTTC. The full variable domain, its missing parts supplied by reference TRBV7-3 and TRBJ2-1, is GAGVSQTPSNKVTEKGKYVELRCDPISGHTALYWYRQSLGQGPEFLIYFQGTGAADDSGLPNDRFFAVRPEGSVSTLKIQRTERGDSAVYLCASSSTGGNEQFFGPGTRLTVL.

The chain has TRBV7-3 and TRBJ2-2, with D uncertain. Germline CDR1 and CDR2: SGHTA and FQGTGA. The V end was cut by 3 bases, the J end by 6 bases, with 11 bases between. The CDR3 contains 14 residues. CDR3 coding DNA: TGTGCCAGCAGCTTCCCTGAGAGGTCCGGGGAGCTGTTTTTT. Protein sequence: CASSFPERSGELFF.

The chain carries TRBV25-1 and TRBJ1-1, with a tentative D call TRBD1 (6 bases). Between the trimmed V and J ends, which lost 4 bases and 6 bases, there was a span of 12 bases. CDR1 MGHDK and CDR2 SYGVNS come from the germline V gene. There are 13 residues in the CDR3. CDR3 protein: CASSVIGGAEAFF. Written as DNA, the CDR3 is TGTGCCAGCAGTGTAATAGGGGGGGCTGAAGCTTTCTTT. Complete variable domain (other parts from reference TRBV25-1 and TRBJ1-1): EADIYQTPRYLVIGTGKKITLECSQTMGHDKMYWYQQDPGMELHLIHYSYGVNSTEKGDLSSESTVSRIRTEHFPLTLESARPSHTSQYLCASSVIGGAEAFFGQGTRLTVV.